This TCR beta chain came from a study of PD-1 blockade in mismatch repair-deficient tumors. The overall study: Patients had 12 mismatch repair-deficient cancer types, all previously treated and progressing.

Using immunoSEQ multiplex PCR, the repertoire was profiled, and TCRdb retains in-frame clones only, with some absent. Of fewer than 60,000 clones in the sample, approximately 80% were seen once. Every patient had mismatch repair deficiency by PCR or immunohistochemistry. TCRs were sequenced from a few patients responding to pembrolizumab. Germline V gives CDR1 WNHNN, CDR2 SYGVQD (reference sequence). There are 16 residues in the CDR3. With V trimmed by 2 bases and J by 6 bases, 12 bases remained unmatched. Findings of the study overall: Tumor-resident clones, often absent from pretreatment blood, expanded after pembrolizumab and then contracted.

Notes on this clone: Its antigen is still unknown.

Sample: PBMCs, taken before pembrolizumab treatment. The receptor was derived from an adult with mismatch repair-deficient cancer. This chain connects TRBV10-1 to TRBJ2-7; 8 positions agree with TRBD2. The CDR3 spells CASSEGPGRAALEQYF. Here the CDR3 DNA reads TGCGCCAGCAGTGAGGGCCCCGGGAGGGCCGCGCTCGAGCAGTACTTC.